This entry is about one TCR beta chain. Its antigen remains unknown. The record originates from a study of PD-1 blockade in classical Hodgkin lymphoma. Every one of the patients relapsed after autologous stem cell transplantation (brentuximab vedotin exposure was variable). Patients showed best responses of complete response, partial response or progressive disease. Findings and caveats of the study: Newly diagnosed patients were reported to exhibit reduced baseline TCR diversity relative to healthy donors.

Using immunoSEQ multiplex PCR, the repertoire was profiled, and TCRdb retains in-frame clones only, with some absent. Here the sample spans about 110,000 clones, 89% being singletons. The V gene's germline CDR1 is MNHEY and CDR2 SVGAGI. V lost 6 bases, J lost 4 bases, and 2 bases stayed unmatched. The CDR3 length is 14 residues. The sequence derives from a human donor with classical Hodgkin lymphoma. This chain joins TRBV6-5 and TRBJ2-1; 11 positions match TRBD2. This specimen consisted of peripheral blood mononuclear cells (PBMCs), obtained before the second cycle of nivolumab. CDR3 sequence: CASRRTSGYNEQFF. DNA for the CDR3: TGTGCCAGCAGAAGGACTAGCGGGTACAATGAGCAGTTCTTC.